A selection of T cell receptor beta chains follows, all from one sample in a study of vaccination and CD4 T cells after COVID-19. TCRdb called the PCR reads again in MiXCR, with one record for every CDR3 protein. The sample consists of 15,000 or so distinct CDR3 sequences, roughly 50% of them appearing once. These receptors' targets are unknown. The sequencing sample was made of CD4+ T cells from blood, cultured in vitro. Receptors originate from a human donor who had recovered from COVID-19. Both conserved end residues are part of each CDR3. D genes are given only for firm matches. A row's size may be missing; if present it is once, few, many or a size class.

J gene: TRBJ1-5
D gene: -
V gene: TRBV12-3/TRBV12-4
clone size: few
CDR3 DNA: TGTGCCAGCAGTTTAGGGGAACATGGCAATCAGCCCCAGCATTTT
CDR3 protein: CASSLGEHGNQPQHF

J gene: TRBJ1-6
D gene: -
V gene: TRBV10-1
clone size: -
CDR3 DNA: TGCGCCAGCGACGCCCAAAACAGGGTTTCACCCCTCCACTTT
CDR3 protein: CASDAQNRVSPLHF

J gene: TRBJ2-6
D gene: -
V gene: TRBV2
clone size: -
CDR3 DNA: TGTGCCAGCAGTGAGGTGGGCAGCCATTTCCCTGGGGCCAACGTCCTGACTTTC
CDR3 protein: CASSEVGSHFPGANVLTF

J gene: TRBJ2-7
D gene: TRBD1
V gene: TRBV23-1
clone size: -
CDR3 DNA: TGCGCCAGCAGGCGGGACAGGGGGCTGTACGAGCAGTACTTC
CDR3 protein: CASRRDRGLYEQYF

J gene: TRBJ1-1
D gene: -
V gene: TRBV12-3/TRBV12-4
clone size: -
CDR3 DNA: TGTGCCAGCAGTTTCGGCAACACTGAAGCTTTCTTT
CDR3 protein: CASSFGNTEAFF

J gene: TRBJ1-2
D gene: TRBD1
V gene: TRBV7-3
clone size: few
CDR3 DNA: TGTGCCAGCAGCAATAGACAGGGGCGAGATGGCTACACCTTC
CDR3 protein: CASSNRQGRDGYTF

J gene: TRBJ2-1
D gene: TRBD2
V gene: TRBV7-6
clone size: -
CDR3 DNA: TGTGCCAGCAGCTTACGACTAGCGGACAATGAGCAGTTCTTC
CDR3 protein: CASSLRLADNEQFF

J gene: TRBJ2-1
D gene: TRBD2
V gene: TRBV7-3
clone size: -
CDR3 DNA: TGTGCCAGCAGCTTACTAGCGGGAGACAATGAGCAGTTCTTC
CDR3 protein: CASSLLAGDNEQFF

J gene: TRBJ2-1
D gene: -
V gene: TRBV20-1
clone size: large
CDR3 DNA: TGCAGTGCTAGAGCGGCAGAAGACAGTTGGAGGGACAATGAGCAGTTCTTC
CDR3 protein: CSARAAEDSWRDNEQFF

J gene: TRBJ2-7
D gene: -
V gene: TRBV6-1
clone size: -
CDR3 DNA: TGTGCCAGCAGTGCATCCCCTTACTACGAGCAGTACTTC
CDR3 protein: CASSASPYYEQYF

J gene: TRBJ1-1
D gene: -
V gene: TRBV4-2
clone size: -
CDR3 DNA: TGTGCCAGCAGCCAGGATCGAGGGAACACTGAAGCTTTCTTT
CDR3 protein: CASSQDRGNTEAFF

J gene: TRBJ1-5
D gene: -
V gene: TRBV7-9
clone size: few
CDR3 DNA: TGTGCCAGCAGCTCTACAGATCAGCCCCAGCATTTT
CDR3 protein: CASSSTDQPQHF

J gene: TRBJ2-3
D gene: TRBD2
V gene: TRBV30
clone size: -
CDR3 DNA: TGTGCCGGGGGCGGGGGGCTGGCGCAGTATTTT
CDR3 protein: CAGGGGLAQYF

J gene: TRBJ1-2
D gene: -
V gene: TRBV30
clone size: -
CDR3 DNA: TGTGCCTGGAGTACCTCCGGGGTCGGCTACACCTTC
CDR3 protein: CAWSTSGVGYTF

J gene: TRBJ2-5
D gene: TRBD1
V gene: TRBV25-1
clone size: -
CDR3 DNA: TGTGCCAGCAGTGCCCCCGGGACAGGGGTGACCCAGTACTTC
CDR3 protein: CASSAPGTGVTQYF

J gene: TRBJ2-5
D gene: -
V gene: TRBV24-1
clone size: -
CDR3 DNA: TGTGCCACCAGGGCGCGATTCCAAGAGACCCAGTACTTC
CDR3 protein: CATRARFQETQYF

J gene: TRBJ2-2
D gene: -
V gene: TRBV5-4
clone size: -
CDR3 DNA: TGTGCCAGCTCCCCGGGACATACGAACACCGGGGAGCTGTTTTTT
CDR3 protein: CASSPGHTNTGELFF

J gene: TRBJ1-2
D gene: -
V gene: TRBV5-6
clone size: -
CDR3 DNA: TGTGCCAGCAGCTTGGCCGTTACGCTTCGCTACACCTTC
CDR3 protein: CASSLAVTLRYTF

J gene: TRBJ2-2
D gene: -
V gene: TRBV6-1
clone size: -
CDR3 DNA: -
CDR3 protein: CASSDWAGGAGEPFF

J gene: TRBJ2-7
D gene: TRBD2
V gene: TRBV29-1
clone size: few
CDR3 DNA: TGCAGCGCCGCCCCTAGCGGGACCTACGAGCAGTACTTC
CDR3 protein: CSAAPSGTYEQYF

J gene: TRBJ2-5
D gene: -
V gene: TRBV30
clone size: few
CDR3 DNA: TGTGCCGCCTTAATGGGGCTGGAGACCCAGTACTTC
CDR3 protein: CAALMGLETQYF

J gene: TRBJ2-1
D gene: -
V gene: TRBV7-3
clone size: -
CDR3 DNA: TGTGCCAGCAGCTTATCGGCAGGCAATGAGCAGTTCTTC
CDR3 protein: CASSLSAGNEQFF

J gene: TRBJ1-2
D gene: -
V gene: TRBV7-8
clone size: few
CDR3 DNA: TGTGCCAGCAGCTTACTTCAGGCAGGGCCCAACTATGGCTACACCTTC
CDR3 protein: CASSLLQAGPNYGYTF

J gene: TRBJ1-1
D gene: -
V gene: TRBV7-3
clone size: -
CDR3 DNA: TGTGCCAGCAGCTTAACGGGTATGGGTGGGGGCGAGCGGACTGAAGCTTTCTTT
CDR3 protein: CASSLTGMGGGERTEAFF